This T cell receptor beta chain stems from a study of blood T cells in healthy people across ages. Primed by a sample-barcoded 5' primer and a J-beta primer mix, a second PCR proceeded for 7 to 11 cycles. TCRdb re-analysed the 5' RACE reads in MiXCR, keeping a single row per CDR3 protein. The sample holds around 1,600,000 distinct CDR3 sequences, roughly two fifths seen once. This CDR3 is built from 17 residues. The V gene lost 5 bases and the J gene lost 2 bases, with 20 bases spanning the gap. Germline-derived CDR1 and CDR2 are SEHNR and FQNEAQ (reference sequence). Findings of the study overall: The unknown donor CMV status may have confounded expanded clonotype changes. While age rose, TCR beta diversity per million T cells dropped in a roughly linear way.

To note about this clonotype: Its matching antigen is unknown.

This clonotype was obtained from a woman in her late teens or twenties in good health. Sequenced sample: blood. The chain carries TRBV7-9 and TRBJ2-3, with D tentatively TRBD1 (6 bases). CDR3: CASSPLQGFISTDTQYF. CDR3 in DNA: TGTGCCAGCAGCCCGCTACAGGGCTTCATTTCCACAGATACGCAGTATTTT.